Shown below are 13 T cell receptor beta chains from a single sample sequenced in a study of CD8+ T cells in alopecia areata. Regarding treatment: oral pan-JAK inhibitor, 5-10 mg twice daily. Extraction and reverse transcription of RNA yielded cDNA as the sequencing template. The data were produced by immunoSEQ multiplex PCR, yet TCRdb's version contains in-frame clones alone and is incomplete. The sample lists about 180,000 clones; roughly 58% were seen once. Material: CD4+ T cells sorted from blood, obtained at approximately week 56, from a patient treated with tofacitinib. These receptors were obtained from a human donor with alopecia areata.

The gene calls are TRBV27 and TRBJ1-1, with a tentative D call TRBD1 (5 bases). The CDR3 sequence is 15 residues long. The germline V gene has CDR1 MNHEY and CDR2 SMNVEV (reference sequence). The ends were cut back, 8 bases at V and 4 bases at J, with 20 bases in the middle. The CDR3 coding sequence is TGTGCCAGCGGGGGGATTGGGCGCGGAGGCACTGAAGCTTTCTTT. Its protein product is CASGGIGRGGTEAFF.

The rearrangement uses TRBV6-1 and TRBJ1-2, with 8 bases identical to TRBD1. This CDR3 contains 15 residues. Germline V CDR1 and CDR2: MNHNS, SASEGT. V lost 3 bases, J lost 5 bases, and 8 bases stayed unmatched. The CDR3 nucleotides are TGTGCCAGCAGTGATCTCCAGGGGGCCGGATATGGCTACACCTTC. This sequence encodes CASSDLQGAGYGYTF.

This clone was counted only a few times. The chain is built from TRBV5-1 and TRBJ1-1; TRBD1 might be the D (5 bases). The germline V and J ends were trimmed by 4 bases and 5 bases, with 9 bases remaining between them. This CDR3 has 12 amino acids. The germline V gene has CDR1 SGHRS and CDR2 YFSETQ. The DNA of the CDR3 is TGCGCCAGCAGCGACAGAGGGACTGAAGCTTTCTTT. Protein product: CASSDRGTEAFF.

The rearrangement joins TRBV4-2 to TRBJ1-3; D gene unclear. Germline V CDR1 and CDR2: LGHNA, YNFKEQ. Trimming took off 0 bases at V and 4 bases at J, with 7 bases between the two ends. The CDR3 spans 14 residues. The CDR3 DNA follows: TGTGCCAGCAGCCAAGATCGCCGCGGAAACACCATATATTTT. Translation gives CASSQDRRGNTIYF.

The V call is TRBV4-2, the J call TRBJ2-1; no definite D call. The V end was cut by 0 bases, the J end by 5 bases, with 11 bases between. Germline V gives CDR1 LGHNA, CDR2 YNFKEQ. The CDR3 sequence is 15 residues long. The DNA of the CDR3 is TGTGCCAGCAGCCAAGACCAGTCCCCAGACAATGAGCAGTTCTTC. This encodes CASSQDQSPDNEQFF.

This clone was counted a few times. The chain employs TRBV20-1 and TRBJ2-5; either TRBD1 or TRBD2 may fit D (5 bases each). With 6 bases removed from V and 13 bases from J, the gap between germline ends came to 18 bases. The CDR3 has 11 residues. Germline V gene sequence: CDR1 DFQATT, CDR2 SNEGSKA (reference sequence). The CDR3 sequence is CSASSGTPRYF. CDR3 coding DNA: TGCAGTGCCTCATCCGGGACCCCACGGTACTTC.

The chain links TRBV25-1 to TRBJ2-2; D uncertain. The CDR3 has 12 residues. Germline-derived CDR1 and CDR2 are MGHDK and SYGVNS. Trimming stripped 7 bases from V and 4 bases from J, with 7 bases between. The CDR3 reads CASMDLTGELFF. In DNA, the CDR3 is TGTGCCAGCATGGACCTCACCGGGGAGCTGTTTTTT.

This clone was seen once. The chain combines TRBV30 with TRBJ2-3; TRBD2 aligns across 7 bases. The ends lost 5 bases at V and 3 bases at J; junction bases unmatched: 8. Germline loops: CDR1 GTSNPN, CDR2 SVGIG (reference sequence). The CDR3 runs 14 residues. CDR3 loop: CAWGAGAGTDTQYF. The DNA of the CDR3 is TGTGCCTGGGGTGCGGGAGCGGGGACAGATACGCAGTATTTT.

In this sample, this clone turned up a few times. V usage is TRBV15 and J usage is TRBJ2-1, with 8 nucleotides matching TRBD1. Germline V CDR1 and CDR2: LNHNV, YYDKDF (reference sequence). There are 15 residues in the CDR3. Losses at the gene ends were 0 bases for V and 10 bases for J; bases not matched to a gene: 8. The CDR3 coding sequence is TGTGCCACCAGCAGAGATAACCAGGGGGCACGGGAGCAGTTCTTC. Amino acid sequence: CATSRDNQGAREQFF.

V usage is TRBV25-1 and J usage is TRBJ2-5; tentatively, D is TRBD2 (5 bases). Trimming took off 1 base at V and 5 bases at J, with 11 bases between the two ends. Germline V gene sequence: CDR1 MGHDK, CDR2 SYGVNS. This CDR3 is built from 14 residues. The CDR3 DNA sequence: TGTGCCAGCAGTGAATCGGCTAGCTTGGAGACCCAGTACTTC. Translation: CASSESASLETQYF.

The rearrangement links TRBV5-1 to TRBJ1-2, with unresolved D. This CDR3 contains 17 residues. Germline CDR1 reads SGHRS; CDR2 reads YFSETQ. V lost 0 bases and J lost 0, with 15 bases in between. CDR3 sequence (DNA): TGCGCCAGCAGCTTGGCCTACTCGGGAATGGCTAACTATGGCTACACCTTC. This encodes CASSLAYSGMANYGYTF.

The J gene is TRBJ1-6, the V gene TRBV5-1; the D gene is possibly TRBD1 (5 bases). Between the trimmed V and J ends, which lost 1 base and 0 bases, there was a span of 17 bases. The CDR3 is 19 residues long. Germline CDR1 reads SGHRS; CDR2 reads YFSETQ. The CDR3 loop is CASSLRAQGVPSYNSPLHF. The CDR3 DNA is TGCGCCAGCAGCTTGCGTGCCCAGGGAGTTCCCTCCTATAATTCACCCCTCCACTTT. Full variable domain (outside the CDR3, taken from reference TRBV5-1 and TRBJ1-6): KAGVTQTPRYLIKTRGQQVTLSCSPISGHRSVSWYQQTPGQGLQFLFEYFSETQRNKGNFPGRFSGRQFSNSRSEMNVSTLELGDSALYLCASSLRAQGVPSYNSPLHFGNGTRLTVT.

This rearrangement joins TRBV4-1 to TRBJ2-1; 12 bases are a match to TRBD2. CDR1 is MGHRA, CDR2 YSYEKL, per germline. The CDR3 extends over 17 amino acids. The ends lost 0 bases at V and 9 bases at J; junction bases unmatched: 9. The CDR3 protein is CASSQDYPRLAGVEQFF. Written as DNA, the CDR3 is TGCGCCAGCAGCCAAGATTACCCGCGACTAGCGGGGGTTGAGCAGTTCTTC.